The 25 T cell receptor beta chains below were found in one sample sequenced in a study of T cell responses to AZD1222 COVID-19 vaccine. Only in-frame clones appear in the TCRdb table, and some are missing; sequencing was by immunoSEQ multiplex PCR. The table includes around 160,000 clones, about 93% detected once. This sample comprised peripheral blood, obtained on day 0 of AZD1222 vaccination. The receptor set was obtained from an adult in good health.

The genes are TRBV7-6 and TRBJ2-5; 10 bases fit TRBD2. CDR3 size: 15 residues. V lost 5 bases and J lost 1; bases outside the gene matches: 4. The germline V gene has CDR1 SGHVS and CDR2 FNYEAQ. The CDR3 sequence is CASSLIAGGQETQYF. The CDR3 DNA follows: TGTGCCAGCAGCCTGATAGCGGGGGGCCAAGAGACCCAGTACTTC.

The sample holds a few counts of this clone. This chain joins TRBV7-2 and TRBJ1-3; possibly TRBD1 for D (5 bases). Between the trimmed V and J ends, which lost 4 bases and 7 bases, there was a span of 14 bases. Germline V gives CDR1 SGHTA, CDR2 FQGNSA. The CDR3 has 14 amino acids. In DNA, the CDR3 is TGTGCCAGCAGCTCCCATAGGGGAGGGAACACCATATATTTT. Translating it yields CASSSHRGGNTIYF.

This clone was seen only once. CDR3 DNA: TGTGCCATCCTTTCCGCAGTGCAAGGCTACACCTTC. Translated: CAILSAVQGYTF. The rearrangement joins TRBV7-9 to TRBJ1-2; D call uncertain. V was pared by 10 bases and J by 8 bases, with 17 bases between. The germline gives CDR1 SEHNR, CDR2 FQNEAQ (reference sequence). The CDR3 contains 12 residues. Using reference TRBV7-9 and TRBJ1-2 for the parts outside the CDR3, the full variable domain is DTGVSQNPRHKITKRGQNVTFRCDPISEHNRLYWYRQTLGQGPEFLTYFQNEAQLEKSRLLSDRFSAERPKGSFSTLEIQRTEQGDSAMYLCAILSAVQGYTFGSGTRLTVV.

The gene calls are TRBV13 and TRBJ2-4, with 11 nucleotides matching TRBD2. The J segment lost 9 bases and the V segment lost 5 bases, leaving 18 bases of the junction unmatched. This CDR3 is 18 amino acids long. In germline, CDR1 is PRHDT, CDR2 FYEKMQ (reference sequence). As DNA, the CDR3 is TGTGCCAGCAGCCCGCTTGGTAGCGGGAGGGCCAACTGGGGCATTCAGTACTTC. Its translation is CASSPLGSGRANWGIQYF.

The chain uses TRBV4-1 and TRBJ2-5; D is possibly TRBD2 (6 bases). CDR1 and CDR2 (germline): MGHRA, YSYEKL. The CDR3 is made up of 15 amino acids. Trimming left V 4 bases short and J 0 bases short, with 12 bases between. DNA for the CDR3: TGCGCCAGCAGCCGGGACTCCCTGTACCAAGAGACCCAGTACTTC. Its translation is CASSRDSLYQETQYF.

The chain couples TRBV9 to TRBJ2-5; TRBD1 agrees at 10 bases. In germline, CDR1 is SGDLS, CDR2 YYNGEE. The CDR3 totals 15 residues. The V segment lost 4 bases and the J segment 3 bases; nucleotides outside the gene matches: 6. CDR3 DNA sequence: TGTGCCAGCAGCCCGTCGGGACAGGGGAAAGAGACCCAGTACTTC. This encodes CASSPSGQGKETQYF.

The J gene is TRBJ2-1, the V gene TRBV28; D unresolved. Germline V gives CDR1 MDHEN, CDR2 SYDVKM. This CDR3 contains 13 residues. The germline V and J ends were trimmed by 6 bases and 7 bases, with 13 bases remaining between them. The CDR3, as DNA: TGTGCCAGCAGAGAGGCGTTGGGGAATGAGCAGTTCTTC. It is translated as CASREALGNEQFF.

The CDR3 nucleotides read TGTGCCAGCCAATTAGACCAGGGGGGTGGCTACACCTTC. This encodes CASQLDQGGGYTF. This chain connects TRBV7-8 to TRBJ1-2, with 7 positions matching TRBD1. The trim removed 8 bases at V and 7 bases at J, leaving 10 bases unmatched. CDR1 and CDR2 (germline): SGHVS, FQNEAQ. The CDR3 extends over 13 amino acids.

The chain is built from TRBV23-1 and TRBJ1-2; D remains ambiguous. TRBV23-1 is marked as an open reading frame, function uncertain. The CDR3 has 15 amino acids. Trimming stripped 2 bases from V and 2 bases from J, with 12 bases between. CDR3 DNA: TGCGCCAGCAGTCAAGGGATGAAGAAAAACTATGGCTACACCTTC. Translation gives CASSQGMKKNYGYTF.

This chain links TRBV5-6 with TRBJ1-4; no firm D call. The CDR3 totals 16 residues. V was shortened by 3 bases and J by 0 bases, with 12 bases between the two germline ends. CDR1 is SGHDT, CDR2 YYEEEE, per germline. CDR3 sequence: CASSSLRVATNEKLFF. DNA for the CDR3: TGTGCCAGCAGCTCGCTAAGGGTTGCAACTAATGAAAAACTGTTTTTT.

The chain links TRBV19 to TRBJ2-5; 9 bases line up with TRBD1. CDR3 size: 15 residues. V lost 4 bases and J lost 4; bases outside the gene matches: 7. Germline-derived CDR1 and CDR2 are LNHDA and SQIVND (reference sequence). CDR3 in DNA: TGTGCCAGTAGTAACAACAGGGGGCGAGGAGAGACCCAGTACTTC. Translation gives CASSNNRGRGETQYF.

The chain recombines TRBV9 with TRBJ1-2; D is uncertain. The CDR3 has 13 residues. Germline loops: CDR1 SGDLS, CDR2 YYNGEE. Trimming left V 4 bases short and J 6 bases short, with 13 bases between. CDR3 coding DNA: TGTGCCAGCAGCCGTACGGAAATGGATGGCTACACCTTC. Protein product: CASSRTEMDGYTF.

This clone appeared a single time. The chain links TRBV11-2 to TRBJ2-2; 8 bases agree with TRBD2. The germline V gene encodes CDR1 SGHAT and CDR2 FQNNGV. Losses at the gene ends were 2 bases for V and 4 bases for J; bases not matched to a gene: 6. CDR3 length: 16 residues. CDR3 protein: CASSLRRSGSTGELFF. The CDR3 DNA follows: TGTGCCAGCAGCTTACGTCGCAGCGGGAGCACCGGGGAGCTGTTTTTT.

The V call is TRBV5-5, the J call TRBJ2-6; D ambiguous. The CDR3 is made up of 15 amino acids. The V gene's germline CDR1 is SGHKS and CDR2 YYEKEE (reference sequence). V was pared by 5 bases and J by 0 bases, with 9 bases between. CDR3 sequence: CASRSTVSGANVLTF. The DNA for the CDR3 is TGTGCCAGCAGATCCACAGTCTCTGGGGCCAACGTCCTGACTTTC.

This CDR3 reads CASKSQGEETEAFF. The DNA of the CDR3 is TGTGCCAGTAAGTCCCAGGGAGAAGAGACTGAAGCTTTCTTT. The V call is TRBV19, the J call TRBJ1-1; D is possibly TRBD1 (5 bases). CDR3 length equals 14 residues. Trimming stripped 7 bases from V and 5 bases from J, with 17 bases between. CDR1 is LNHDA, CDR2 SQIVND, per germline (reference sequence).

This chain connects TRBV2 to TRBJ2-2; D is perhaps TRBD1 or TRBD2 (5 bases each). Germline V CDR1 and CDR2: SNHLY, FYNNEI. The CDR3 runs 15 residues. Trimming removed 1 base from V and 4 bases from J, with 10 bases in between. Written as DNA, the CDR3 is TGTGCCAGCAGTGAAGGGGCCGGGACCACCGGGGAGCTGTTTTTT. It specifies CASSEGAGTTGELFF.

The chain combines TRBV5-5 with TRBJ1-1; D is unclear. The CDR3 has 15 amino acids. V was trimmed by 7 bases and J by 0 bases, leaving 16 bases between them. Germline V gives CDR1 SGHKS, CDR2 YYEKEE (reference sequence). The CDR3 spells CASENPRGMNTEAFF. For the CDR3, the DNA is TGTGCCAGCGAAAATCCGAGAGGGATGAACACTGAAGCTTTCTTT.

This clone occurred once. The rearrangement uses TRBV11-2 and TRBJ2-1; 7 bases agree with TRBD2. The CDR3 is 15 amino acids. Germline-derived CDR1 and CDR2 are SGHAT and FQNNGV. Trimming removed 6 bases from V and 0 bases from J; junction bases left unmatched: 5. This chain's CDR3 is CASSEAGSSYNEQFF. Here the CDR3 DNA reads TGTGCCAGCAGTGAAGCGGGGAGCTCCTACAATGAGCAGTTCTTC.

In this sample, this clone turned up a few times. The genes are TRBV6-5 and TRBJ1-4, with unresolved D. The length of the CDR3 is 14 residues. Germline lookup yields CDR1 MNHEY and CDR2 SVGAGI. Trimming stripped 2 bases from V and 8 bases from J, with 12 bases between. The CDR3 protein is CASSYKGAGEKLFF. The CDR3 DNA sequence: TGTGCCAGCAGTTACAAGGGCGCGGGCGAAAAACTGTTTTTT.

This rearrangement joins TRBV2 to TRBJ1-2; D is undetermined. V lost 0 bases and J 1 base, leaving 12 bases between the germline ends. CDR1 and CDR2 (germline): SNHLY, FYNNEI. The CDR3 consists of 16 residues. CDR3 sequence reads: CASSEAPLTGNYGYTF. In DNA, the CDR3 is TGTGCCAGCAGTGAAGCTCCCCTCACGGGTAACTATGGCTACACCTTC.

The chain uses TRBV7-9 and TRBJ1-2; D ambiguous. Trimming took off 5 bases at V and 1 base at J, with 20 bases between the two ends. The CDR3 is 17 residues long. Germline V gene data show CDR1 as SEHNR and CDR2 as FQNEAQ (reference sequence). For the CDR3, the DNA is TGTGCCAGCAGCCCCTCTTCGCGGGGTTGGGGTAACTATGGCTACACCTTC. This translates into CASSPSSRGWGNYGYTF. The variable domain in full, completed from reference TRBV7-9 and TRBJ1-2, reads DTGVSQNPRHKITKRGQNVTFRCDPISEHNRLYWYRQTLGQGPEFLTYFQNEAQLEKSRLLSDRFSAERPKGSFSTLEIQRTEQGDSAMYLCASSPSSRGWGNYGYTFGSGTRLTVV.

The gene calls are TRBV18 and TRBJ1-2; 8 bases are shared with TRBD1. The length of the CDR3 is 14 residues. With 3 bases clipped from V and 6 bases from J, the junction kept 6 bases outside the gene matches. Germline lookup yields CDR1 KGHSH and CDR2 LQKENI. The CDR3 region is CASSPTSGGDGYTF. The CDR3 bases are TGTGCCAGCTCACCGACCTCAGGGGGCGATGGCTACACCTTC.

The chain combines TRBV18 with TRBJ1-2; TRBD1 matches at 9 bases. Trimming removed 4 bases from V and 7 bases from J; junction bases left unmatched: 10. Per germline, CDR1 KGHSH and CDR2 LQKENI. The CDR3 is made up of 15 amino acids. Written as DNA, the CDR3 is TGTGCCAGCTCACATACAGGGGGCGGTACAGTTGGCTACACCTTC. Translating gives CASSHTGGGTVGYTF.

The chain joins TRBV7-2 to TRBJ2-7; D might be TRBD2 (6 bases). V lost 1 base and J 0 bases, leaving 10 bases between the germline ends. The CDR3 runs to 15 residues. CDR1 is SGHTA, CDR2 FQGNSA, per germline. CDR3 protein: CASSLVRESSYEQYF. The CDR3 DNA follows: TGTGCCAGCAGCTTAGTGCGGGAAAGCTCCTACGAGCAGTACTTC. The variable domain in full, with the rest retrieved from reference TRBV7-2 and TRBJ2-7, is GAGVSQSPSNKVTEKGKDVELRCDPISGHTALYWYRQSLGQGLEFLIYFQGNSAPDKSGLPSDRFSAERTGGSVSTLTIQRTQQEDSAVYLCASSLVRESSYEQYFGPGTRLTVT.

A single count supports this clone. The CDR3 coding sequence is TGTGCCAGCAGTTTAACACCGAATTCACCCCTCCACTTT. This sequence encodes CASSLTPNSPLHF. The chain employs TRBV27 and TRBJ1-6; D gene uncertain. Between the trimmed V and J ends, which lost 2 bases and 7 bases, there was a span of 6 bases. The germline V gene has CDR1 MNHEY and CDR2 SMNVEV (reference sequence). This CDR3 is built from 13 residues.